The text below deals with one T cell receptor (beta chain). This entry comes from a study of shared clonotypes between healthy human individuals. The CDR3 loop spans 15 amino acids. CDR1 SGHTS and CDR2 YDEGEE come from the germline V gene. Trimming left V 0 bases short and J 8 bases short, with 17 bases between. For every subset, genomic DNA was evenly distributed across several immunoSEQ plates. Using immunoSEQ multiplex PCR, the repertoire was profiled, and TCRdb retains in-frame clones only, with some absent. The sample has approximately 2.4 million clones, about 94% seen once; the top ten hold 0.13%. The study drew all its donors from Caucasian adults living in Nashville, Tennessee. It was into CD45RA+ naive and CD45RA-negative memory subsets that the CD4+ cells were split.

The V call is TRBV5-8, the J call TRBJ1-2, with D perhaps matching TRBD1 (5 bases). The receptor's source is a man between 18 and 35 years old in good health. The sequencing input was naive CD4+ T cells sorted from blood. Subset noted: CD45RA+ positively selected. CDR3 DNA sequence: TGTGCCAGCAGCTTGGATGGACACCGCTCGGGGGGCTACACCTTC. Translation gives CASSLDGHRSGGYTF.